This T cell receptor (beta chain) was sequenced in a study of cytomegalovirus exposure and HLA in healthy donors. General study points: In vitro confirmation showed three CMV-associated chains to be CMV antigen specific. An Asian-associated ancestry cluster reportedly showed fewer N-insertions than the approximately 630-donor mean in a later analysis.

Amplification used 60 Vbeta primers and 13 Jbeta primers. TCRdb's table, derived via immunoSEQ multiplex PCR, lists solely in-frame clones and lacks some. The table records roughly 150,000 clones, about two thirds of them present only once. The CDR3 consists of 17 residues. With V trimmed by 5 bases and J by 0 bases, 7 bases remained unmatched. Germline CDR1 and CDR2: SEHNR and FQNEAQ (reference sequence). To note about this clone: What it binds is unknown.

The chain couples TRBV7-9 to TRBJ2-1, with TRBD2 matching over 10 bases. The receptor comes from a man aged 25-45 years in good health and CMV-seropositive. The sample consisted of PBMCs. The CDR3 DNA reads as TGTGCCAGCAGCCCGCGGACTAGCGGTTACTCCTACAATGAGCAGTTCTTC. It translates to CASSPRTSGYSYNEQFF.